This T cell receptor beta chain was recovered during a study of molecular identifiers for immune sequencing clone quantification. At least ten counts were recorded for this clonotype. What it binds is not known. Study-level results: Under 1% of molecules in naive cells, but over 98% of effector molecules, belonged to clones above 20 RNA copies.

MiXCR, run by TCRdb on the PCR reads, gives a single entry per CDR3 protein. The data hold about 500,000 distinct CDR3 sequences, with about a fifth observed a single time. The CDR3 is 15 amino acids. Trimming removed 7 bases from V and 2 bases from J, with 16 bases in between. Per germline, CDR1 MDHEN and CDR2 SYDVKM. Each library that profiled naive CD8 cells came from roughly 20,000 to 1,000,000 sorted cells with 10%, 30% or 50% RNA. Naive CD8 T cells were picked out by sorting for CD8+CD4-CCR7+CD45RA+. The sequenced material came from naive CD8+ T cells from blood, with Jurkat cell RNA spiked in. This sample's subset: FACS-sorted CD8+CD4-CCR7+CD45RA+ naive T cells. The TCR originated in a human donor in good health. Some libraries in this study had Jurkat cell RNA spiked in. This chain joins TRBV28 and TRBJ2-3; D is uncertain. Here the CDR3 DNA reads TGTGCCAGCACATCCGAGACAACCCCCACAGATACGCAGTATTTT. Protein: CASTSETTPTDTQYF.